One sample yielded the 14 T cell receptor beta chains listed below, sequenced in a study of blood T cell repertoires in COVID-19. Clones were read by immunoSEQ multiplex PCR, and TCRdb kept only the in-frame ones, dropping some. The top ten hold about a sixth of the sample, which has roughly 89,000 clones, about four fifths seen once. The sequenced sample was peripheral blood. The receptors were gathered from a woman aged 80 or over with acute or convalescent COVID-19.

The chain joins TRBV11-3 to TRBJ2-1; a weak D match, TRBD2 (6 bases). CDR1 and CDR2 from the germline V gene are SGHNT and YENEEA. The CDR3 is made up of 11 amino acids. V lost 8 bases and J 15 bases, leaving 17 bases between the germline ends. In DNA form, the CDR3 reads TGTGCCAGCTCTCGGGACGCGGGACTGTTCTTC. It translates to CASSRDAGLFF.

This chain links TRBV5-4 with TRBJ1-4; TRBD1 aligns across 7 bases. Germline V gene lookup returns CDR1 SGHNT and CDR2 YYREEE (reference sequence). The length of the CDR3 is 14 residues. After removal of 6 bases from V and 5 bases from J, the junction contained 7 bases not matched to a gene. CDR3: CASTSDRANEKLFF. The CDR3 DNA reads TGTGCCAGCACCTCCGACAGGGCCAATGAAAAACTGTTTTTT.

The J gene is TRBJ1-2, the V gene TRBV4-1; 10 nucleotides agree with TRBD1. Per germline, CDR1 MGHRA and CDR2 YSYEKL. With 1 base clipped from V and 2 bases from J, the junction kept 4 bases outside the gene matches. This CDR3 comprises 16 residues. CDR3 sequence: CASSQVGQGRNYGYTF. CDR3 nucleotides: TGCGCCAGCAGCCAAGTGGGACAGGGGCGAAACTATGGCTACACCTTC.

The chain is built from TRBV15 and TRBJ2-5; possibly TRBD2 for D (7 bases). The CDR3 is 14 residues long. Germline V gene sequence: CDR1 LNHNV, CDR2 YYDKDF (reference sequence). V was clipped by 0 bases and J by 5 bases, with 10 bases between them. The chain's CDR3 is CATSREEGGETQYF. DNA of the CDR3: TGTGCCACCAGCAGAGAAGAGGGGGGGGAGACCCAGTACTTC.

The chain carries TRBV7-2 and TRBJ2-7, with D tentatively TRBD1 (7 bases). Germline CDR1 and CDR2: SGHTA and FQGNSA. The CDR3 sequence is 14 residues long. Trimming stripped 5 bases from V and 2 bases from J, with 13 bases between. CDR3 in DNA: TGTGCCAGCAGCCAGGGGGGAAGCGCCTACGAGCAGTACTTC. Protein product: CASSQGGSAYEQYF.

CDR3 residues: CSVAGVYNEQFF. The CDR3 DNA reads as TGCAGCGTTGCGGGAGTATACAATGAGCAGTTCTTC. The chain links TRBV29-1 to TRBJ2-1; possible D gene TRBD2, 6 bases. The germline V gene has CDR1 SQVTM and CDR2 ANQGSEA. V gave up 4 bases and J gave up 4 bases, with 8 bases separating them. This CDR3 spans 12 amino acids.

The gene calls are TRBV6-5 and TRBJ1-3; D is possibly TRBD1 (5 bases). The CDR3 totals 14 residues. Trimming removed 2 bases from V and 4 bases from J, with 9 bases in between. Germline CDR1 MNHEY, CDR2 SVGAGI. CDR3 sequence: CASSYRGIGNTIYF. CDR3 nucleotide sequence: TGTGCCAGCAGTTACAGGGGTATAGGAAACACCATATATTTT.

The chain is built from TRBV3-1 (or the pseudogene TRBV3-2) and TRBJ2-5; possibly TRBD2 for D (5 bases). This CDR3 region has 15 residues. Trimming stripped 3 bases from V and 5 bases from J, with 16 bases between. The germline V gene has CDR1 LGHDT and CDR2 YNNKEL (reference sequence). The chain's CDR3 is CASSQLSVVVETQYF. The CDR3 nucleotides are TGTGCCAGCAGCCAGCTTAGCGTAGTTGTGGAGACCCAGTACTTC.

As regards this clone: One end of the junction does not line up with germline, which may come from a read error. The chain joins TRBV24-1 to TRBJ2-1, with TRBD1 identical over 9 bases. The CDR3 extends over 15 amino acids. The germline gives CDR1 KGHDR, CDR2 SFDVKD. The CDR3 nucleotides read TGTGCCACCACCCAAACAGGGGGCTCCAACAATGAGCAGTTCTTC. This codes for CATTQTGGSNNEQFF.

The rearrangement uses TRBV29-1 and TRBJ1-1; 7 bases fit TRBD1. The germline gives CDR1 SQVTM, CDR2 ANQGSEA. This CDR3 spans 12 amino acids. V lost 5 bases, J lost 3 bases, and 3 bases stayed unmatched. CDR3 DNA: TGCAGCGTTTCCCAGGGGGACACTGAAGCTTTCTTT. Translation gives CSVSQGDTEAFF.

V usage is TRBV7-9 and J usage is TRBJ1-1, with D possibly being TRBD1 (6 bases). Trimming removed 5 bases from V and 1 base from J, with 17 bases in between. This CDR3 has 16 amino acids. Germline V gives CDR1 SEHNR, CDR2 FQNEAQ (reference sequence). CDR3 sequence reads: CASSPPTGPWNTEAFF. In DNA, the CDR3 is TGTGCCAGCAGCCCCCCGACAGGCCCGTGGAACACTGAAGCTTTCTTT.

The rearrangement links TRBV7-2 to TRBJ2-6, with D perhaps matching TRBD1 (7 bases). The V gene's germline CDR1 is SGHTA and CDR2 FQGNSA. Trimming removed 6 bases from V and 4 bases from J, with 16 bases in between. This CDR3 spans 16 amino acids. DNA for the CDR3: TGTGCCAGCAGGCGGGGACAGCTGTCCGGGGCCAACGTCCTGACTTTC. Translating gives CASRRGQLSGANVLTF.

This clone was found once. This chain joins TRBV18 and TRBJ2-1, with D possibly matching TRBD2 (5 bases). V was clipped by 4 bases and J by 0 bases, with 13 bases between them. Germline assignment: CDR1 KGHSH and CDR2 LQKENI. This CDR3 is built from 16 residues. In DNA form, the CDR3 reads TGTGCCAGCTCACGGATGTCTCGGGGCTCCTACAATGAGCAGTTCTTC. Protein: CASSRMSRGSYNEQFF. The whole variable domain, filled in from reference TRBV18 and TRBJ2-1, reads NAGVMQNPRHLVRRRGQEARLRCSPMKGHSHVYWYRQLPEEGLKFMVYLQKENIIDESGMPKERFSAEFPKEGPSILRIQQVVRGDSAAYFCASSRMSRGSYNEQFFGPGTRLTVL.

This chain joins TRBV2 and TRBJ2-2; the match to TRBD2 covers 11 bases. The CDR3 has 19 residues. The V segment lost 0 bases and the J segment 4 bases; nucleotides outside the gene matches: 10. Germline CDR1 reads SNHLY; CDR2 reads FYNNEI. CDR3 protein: CASSEATTSGGTGTGELFF. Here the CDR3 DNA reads TGTGCCAGCAGTGAAGCGACAACTAGCGGGGGAACTGGCACCGGGGAGCTGTTTTTT.